These 12 T cell receptor beta chains originate from one sample sequenced in a study of blood T cell repertoires in COVID-19. Sequencing used immunoSEQ multiplex PCR; TCRdb keeps in-frame clones, though not all of them. Of over 250,000 clones listed, approximately 91% are singletons. The sequencing input was peripheral blood. The receptors shown here come from a man in his fifties with acute or convalescent COVID-19.

The rearrangement links TRBV2 to TRBJ2-6, with a possible D match to TRBD2 (7 bases). CDR3 length equals 15 residues. The ends were cut back, 11 bases at V and 0 bases at J, with 14 bases in the middle. Germline V gene data show CDR1 as SNHLY and CDR2 as FYNNEI. CDR3 nucleotides: TGTGCCGGGGGGGCCACCAGCTCTGGGGCCAACGTCCTGACTTTC. This gives the protein CAGGATSSGANVLTF. Variable domain in full (rest from reference TRBV2 and TRBJ2-6): EPEVTQTPSHQVTQMGQEVILRCVPISNHLYFYWYRQILGQKVEFLVSFYNNEISEKSEIFDDQFSVERPDGSNFTLKIRSTKLEDSAMYFCAGGATSSGANVLTFGAGSRLTVL.

The chain combines TRBV6-5 with TRBJ2-7, with 9 bases matching TRBD1. Germline CDR1 is MNHEY and CDR2 is SVGAGI. This CDR3 spans 13 amino acids. With V trimmed by 5 bases and J by 5 bases, 4 bases remained unmatched. The DNA for the CDR3 is TGTGCCAGCAGTCCCCGGGACAGGGACGAGCAGTACTTC. Its protein is CASSPRDRDEQYF.

V gene TRBV7-9 combines with J gene TRBJ1-2, with TRBD1 matching 8 bases. The V segment lost 2 bases and the J segment 7 bases; nucleotides outside the gene matches: 6. Per the germline V gene, CDR1 is SEHNR and CDR2 is FQNEAQ (reference sequence). CDR3 length: 14 amino acids. CDR3 bases: TGTGCCAGCAGCTTACCAGGGGGCGGAGTTGGCTACACCTTC. Protein product: CASSLPGGGVGYTF.

This chain joins TRBV5-5 and TRBJ1-5; D gene unclear. The V gene's germline CDR1 is SGHKS and CDR2 YYEKEE (reference sequence). The V end was cut by 2 bases, the J end by 0 bases, with 9 bases between. This CDR3 spans 15 amino acids. The CDR3: CASSFGQYSNQPQHF. The CDR3 DNA follows: TGTGCCAGCAGCTTTGGTCAGTATAGCAATCAGCCCCAGCATTTT.

This chain joins TRBV3-1 (or the pseudogene TRBV3-2) and TRBJ2-7, with D possibly TRBD1 on 6 matching bases. The CDR3 is made up of 13 amino acids. CDR1 and CDR2 (germline): LGHDT, YNNKEL (reference sequence). V lost 4 bases to trimming and J lost 5 bases, with 12 bases between them. The CDR3 nucleotides read TGTGCCAGCAGCCTTGGACAGCTCGACGAGCAGTACTTC. Encoded protein: CASSLGQLDEQYF.

The gene calls are TRBV7-2 and TRBJ2-1, with 7 bases matching TRBD2. The V segment lost 7 bases and the J segment 9 bases; nucleotides outside the gene matches: 3. This CDR3 contains 11 residues. Germline V CDR1 and CDR2: SGHTA, FQGNSA. This CDR3 reads CASKGGGEQFF. The CDR3 coding sequence is TGTGCCAGCAAGGGCGGGGGTGAGCAGTTCTTC.

At least ten counts were recorded for this clone. The V gene is TRBV5-1, the J gene TRBJ2-2; 11 positions match TRBD1. Germline V CDR1 and CDR2: SGHRS, YFSETQ. This CDR3 is 16 amino acids long. V trimming: 7 bases; J trimming: 6 bases; junction bases outside the gene matches: 11. The CDR3, as DNA: TGCGCCAGCGCCTTGGGGACAGGGGGTCTCGCCGGGGAGCTGTTTTTT. Protein: CASALGTGGLAGELFF.

This clone was seen once. The chain employs TRBV5-4 and TRBJ1-2; the D is unclear. This CDR3 contains 13 residues. The germline V gene encodes CDR1 SGHNT and CDR2 YYREEE (reference sequence). V shed 2 bases and J shed 2 bases, with 7 bases lying between them. The DNA for the CDR3 is TGTGCCAGCAGCTTTGGGCAGAACTATGGCTACACCTTC. Translation gives CASSFGQNYGYTF.

Points on this clone: At one boundary the junction diverges from the germline segment, which might be a read error. The V gene is TRBV7-7, the J gene TRBJ2-2; D call uncertain. The CDR3 consists of 17 residues. Looked up from germline, CDR1 is SSHAT and CDR2 is FNYEAQ (reference sequence). The CDR3 reads CASSLDYERLNTGELFF. For the CDR3, the DNA is TGTGCTAGCAGCTTAGATTATGAGAGACTGAACACCGGGGAGCTGTTTTTT.

The chain links TRBV19 to TRBJ2-1; 12 bases are a match to TRBD1. The CDR3 covers 15 residues. V gave up 5 bases and J gave up 4 bases; unmatched junction bases: 3. CDR1 and CDR2 from the germline V gene are LNHDA and SQIVND (reference sequence). CDR3 nucleotides: TGTGCCAGTAGTGGGGGACAGGGGGCTTACAATGAGCAGTTCTTC. Its protein product is CASSGGQGAYNEQFF.

The gene calls are TRBV19 and TRBJ1-1, with TRBD1 matching 7 bases. V lost 6 bases, J lost 4 bases, and 8 bases stayed unmatched. The CDR3 is 14 residues long. Germline V gene lookup returns CDR1 LNHDA and CDR2 SQIVND (reference sequence). The CDR3 coding sequence is TGTGCCAGTAGGACAGGGAATATACCCACTGAAGCTTTCTTT. Translating gives CASRTGNIPTEAFF.

The chain links TRBV27 to TRBJ2-7, with D possibly matching TRBD1 (6 bases). CDR1 is MNHEY and CDR2 is SMNVEV in the germline V gene (reference sequence). V was clipped by 5 bases and J by 1 base, with 12 bases between them. The length of the CDR3 is 14 residues. CDR3 amino acids: CASSTRTVSYEQYF. The CDR3 region has the DNA TGTGCCAGCAGTACAAGGACAGTTTCCTACGAGCAGTACTTC.